This TCR beta chain stems from a study of cytomegalovirus exposure and HLA in healthy donors. This clone appeared a few times. Both 60 Vbeta primers and 13 Jbeta primers went into the PCR. The table came from immunoSEQ multiplex PCR; TCRdb's copy has only in-frame clones and leaves some out. The sample carries fewer than 250,000 clones, roughly 80% recorded once. V was cut by 2 bases and J by 6 bases, with 5 bases left in between. This CDR3 region has 11 residues. From germline, CDR1 is SGHTA and CDR2 FQGNSA. The sequenced material came from PBMCs. The TCR originated in a man aged 30 to 39 in good health and CMV-seronegative. The rearrangement uses TRBV7-2 and TRBJ2-7; the D gene is possibly TRBD1 (5 bases). This CDR3 reads CASSLRGEQYF. The CDR3 DNA reads TGTGCCAGCAGCTTAAGGGGCGAGCAGTACTTC. The full variable domain, with the rest looked up from reference TRBV7-2 and TRBJ2-7, is GAGVSQSPSNKVTEKGKDVELRCDPISGHTALYWYRQSLGQGLEFLIYFQGNSAPDKSGLPSDRFSAERTGGSVSTLTIQRTQQEDSAVYLCASSLRGEQYFGPGTRLTVT.